This TCR beta chain is drawn from a study of blood T cells in healthy people across ages. A note on this clonotype: Antigen: not known.

There are 15 residues in the CDR3. V shed 4 bases and J shed 8 bases, with 19 bases lying between them. CDR1 and CDR2 (germline): KGHDR, SFDVKD. Study observations and caveats: The study regarded diversity estimates from one million T cells as underestimates.

The use of a sample-barcoded 5' primer and a J-beta primer mix characterized a second PCR of about 6 to 12 cycles. Every single cDNA molecule received a tag from a template-switch adaptor with 12 random nucleotides. TCRdb re-analysed the 5' RACE reads in MiXCR, keeping a single row per CDR3 protein. This sample has approximately 730,000 distinct CDR3 sequences, with around 46% found just once. Samples each yielded at least 6 micrograms of total RNA. This receptor was taken from a woman in her sixties in good health. The chain couples TRBV24-1 to TRBJ1-2; a possible D gene is TRBD1 (5 bases). Source material: blood. The CDR3 nucleotides are TGTGCCACCAGTGACCCGGGGCTTGGCGATGGCGGCTACACCTTC. Protein: CATSDPGLGDGGYTF.